This entry lists 6 T cell receptor beta chains sequenced from one sample in a study of identical twins. MiXCR, run by TCRdb on the 5' RACE reads, gives a single entry per CDR3 protein. The repertoire has hundreds of thousands of distinct CDR3 sequences, 5.5% to 6.5% of them found once; the top ten carry 1.5% to 2%. Sequencing was performed on naive T cells sorted from blood. Receptor source: a man aged 18 to 29 in good health.

This clonotype was seen at least ten times. The chain employs TRBV12-3 or TRBV12-4 and TRBJ2-3; tentative D call: TRBD2 (6 bases). The length of the CDR3 is 15 residues. The germline V and J ends were trimmed by 6 bases and 1 base, with 14 bases remaining between them. CDR3 sequence: CASSLREIGTDTQYF. DNA for the CDR3: TGTGCCAGCAGCCTACGGGAGATAGGCACAGATACGCAGTATTTT.

This clonotype was seen at least ten times. This chain links TRBV3-1 with TRBJ1-1; D is perhaps TRBD1 (5 bases). The CDR3 loop spans 17 amino acids. Per germline, CDR1 LGHDT and CDR2 YNNKEL (reference sequence). Between the trimmed V and J ends, which lost 0 bases and 0 bases, there was a span of 14 bases. CDR3 region: CASSQDAWGSMNTEAFF. The CDR3 bases are TGTGCCAGCAGCCAAGATGCCTGGGGGTCCATGAACACTGAAGCTTTCTTT.

In its sample, this clonotype was seen a few times. The chain joins TRBV28 to TRBJ2-5; D might be TRBD1 or TRBD2, each matching 6 bases. Trimming took off 5 bases at V and 2 bases at J, with 18 bases between the two ends. This CDR3 contains 16 residues. Germline-derived CDR1 and CDR2 are MDHEN and SYDVKM. CDR3 sequence (DNA): TGTGCCAGCAGTCTCGCCGGGGGAGGACAGCAAGAGACCCAGTACTTC. Encoded protein: CASSLAGGGQQETQYF.

This clonotype was picked up many times. V usage is TRBV20-1 and J usage is TRBJ2-1; D could derive from TRBD1 or TRBD2 (7 bases each). The CDR3 is 14 residues long. Deletions cut 3 bases from V and 4 bases from J, with 13 bases between. Germline CDR1 and CDR2: DFQATT and SNEGSKA (reference sequence). The CDR3: CSARGGGQYNEQFF. The DNA for the CDR3 is TGCAGTGCTAGGGGAGGGGGCCAGTACAATGAGCAGTTCTTC.

This clonotype was found many times. The gene calls are TRBV24-1 and TRBJ2-1; D is ambiguous. The CDR3 consists of 11 residues. Between the trimmed V and J ends, which lost 7 bases and 15 bases, there was a span of 15 bases. CDR1 and CDR2 from the germline V gene are KGHDR and SFDVKD. The CDR3: CATRAPGALFF. The CDR3 DNA reads as TGTGCCACCAGGGCCCCGGGTGCGCTGTTCTTC.

This clonotype occurred many times. V is TRBV7-2 and J is TRBJ2-3; TRBD2 aligns across 8 bases. V lost 2 bases, J lost 10 bases, and 8 bases stayed unmatched. Germline CDR1 SGHTA, CDR2 FQGNSA. The CDR3 is 14 residues long. The CDR3 DNA is TGTGCCAGCAGCTTAAGCGGGAGTTCTGATGCGCAGTATTTT. It is translated as CASSLSGSSDAQYF.